This TCR beta chain is drawn from a study of shared clonotypes between healthy human individuals. Whole-study results and caveats: Memory subsets generally showed lower estimated richness than naive subsets.

The method was immunoSEQ multiplex PCR; TCRdb's version includes in-frame clones alone and lacks a portion of them. The table has about 2.1 million clones, 93% seen once; the top ten hold around 1.8%. Positively selected for CCR7, the CD45RO-negative cells used as naive CD8 cells excluded terminally differentiated effector memory CD45RA+ cells. Every contributor of samples was a Caucasian grown-up residing in Nashville, Tennessee. Turning to this clone: Its antigen remains unknown. The same CDR3 also results from other DNA sequences found in this sample.

Germline CDR1 reads SGHVS; CDR2 reads FQNEAQ. Trimming removed 1 base from V and 1 base from J; junction bases left unmatched: 2. The CDR3 is 15 amino acids. The V gene is TRBV7-8, the J gene TRBJ2-7; 9 bases align to TRBD1. Source material: naive CD8+ T cells from PBMCs. The clonotype comes from a man between 18 and 35 years old in good health. Some clones in this sample may be carry-over from other donors' samples. CDR3 bases: TGTGCCAGCAGCTTAGGGACAGGGGTTTCCTACGAGCAGTACTTC. Amino acid sequence: CASSLGTGVSYEQYF.